This T cell receptor (beta chain) was found in a study of CD8 T cells in Susac syndrome. CDR1 and CDR2 from the germline V gene are PRHDT and FYEKMQ (reference sequence). There are 15 residues in the CDR3. Deletions cut 5 bases from V and 7 bases from J, with 18 bases between. The RNA, roughly 0.45 to 1 ug, was put through reverse transcription using random hexamers. Across 54 Vbeta and 13 Jbeta, TCR beta CDR3 was amplified with immunoSEQ multiplex PCR. TCRdb independently ran MiXCR on the immunoSEQ multiplex PCR reads; one entry per CDR3 protein. The profile shows 160,000 or so distinct CDR3 sequences, roughly 96% of them singletons.

Sequences were obtained from CD8+ T cells from PBMCs. The sequence derives from a human donor with multiple sclerosis. The gene calls are TRBV13 and TRBJ2-1, with D perhaps matching TRBD2 (6 bases). The CDR3 DNA sequence: TGTGCCAGCAGCACACGGGACTCCGTGAGAAATGAGCAGTTCTTC. Its protein product is CASSTRDSVRNEQFF. Full variable domain (outside the CDR3, taken from reference TRBV13 and TRBJ2-1): AAGVIQSPRHLIKEKRETATLKCYPIPRHDTVYWYQQGPGQDPQFLISFYEKMQSDKGSIPDRFSAQQFSDYHSELNMSSLELGDSALYFCASSTRDSVRNEQFFGPGTRLTVL.